A single sample gave rise to the 30 T cell receptor beta chains below, sequenced in a study of Ad26.COV2.S vaccination and SARS-CoV-2 variants. Treatment noted: about 20 received Ad26.COV2.S at low or high dose, single or two shots; roughly 5 received placebo; per-sample allocation not given. Sampling happened 63 days after the first vaccine or placebo injection. The protocol was immunoSEQ multiplex PCR, while the TCRdb copy is restricted to in-frame clones and leaves out a portion. The sample has 300,000 to 350,000 clones, about 86% seen once; the top ten hold approximately 1.9%. Sequenced here: peripheral blood, sampled in a trial of Ad26.COV2.S vaccine versus placebo. The receptors were gathered from a person aged 18-60 years who received the Ad26.COV2.S COVID-19 vaccine or a placebo.

The chain joins TRBV2 to TRBJ2-1; no firm D call. CDR1 and CDR2 (germline): SNHLY, FYNNEI. The CDR3 is 15 residues long. Trimming removed 2 bases at V and 6 bases at J, with 14 bases between. The CDR3 nucleotides are TGTGCCAGCAGTGAAATCGAGAAGGGAAGCAATGAGCAGTTCTTC. Translated: CASSEIEKGSNEQFF.

The gene calls are TRBV7-9 and TRBJ2-5; D gene ambiguous. Germline V gene sequence: CDR1 SEHNR, CDR2 FQNEAQ (reference sequence). Trimming removed 5 bases at V and 3 bases at J, with 7 bases between. The CDR3 spans 12 residues. CDR3 loop: CASSPSEETQYF. The DNA for the CDR3 is TGTGCCAGCAGCCCTAGTGAAGAGACCCAGTACTTC.

This chain links TRBV7-2 with TRBJ2-7, with 7 bases lining up with TRBD1. The CDR3 consists of 15 residues. CDR1 and CDR2 from the germline V gene are SGHTA and FQGNSA. The junction had 7 bases not matched to a gene; V was cut back by 1 base and J by 4 bases. The CDR3 loop is CASSLVSGTAYEQYF. As DNA, the CDR3 is TGTGCCAGCAGCTTAGTCTCCGGGACAGCTTACGAGCAGTACTTC.

V and J are TRBV13 and TRBJ2-7, with 12 bases lining up with TRBD1. The length of the CDR3 is 15 residues. CDR1 and CDR2 from the germline V gene are PRHDT and FYEKMQ (reference sequence). Trimming at V came to 0 bases and at J to 6 bases, leaving 3 bases not matched to a gene. The CDR3 bases are TGTGCCAGCAGCTTAGGAGGGACAGGGGGCCGCGAGCAGTACTTC. Protein product: CASSLGGTGGREQYF.

V and J are TRBV29-1 and TRBJ1-2; TRBD1 might be the D (6 bases). CDR1 is SQVTM and CDR2 is ANQGSEA in the germline V gene. V lost 5 bases and J lost 3, with 10 bases in between. The CDR3 has 12 residues. CDR3 region: CSVLQGDYGYTF. CDR3 bases: TGCAGCGTTCTACAGGGCGACTATGGCTACACCTTC.

V is TRBV10-3 and J is TRBJ1-3, with TRBD1 as a possible D gene (5 bases). The CDR3 contains 13 residues. The germline CDR1 and CDR2 sequences are ENHRY and SYGVKD. The V end lost 4 bases, the J end lost 4 bases, and 8 bases lay between the germline ends. Here the CDR3 reads CAISGGTGNTIYF. The CDR3 DNA reads TGTGCCATCAGTGGGGGGACCGGAAACACCATATATTTT.

The V gene is TRBV7-6, the J gene TRBJ2-7; 7 nucleotides match TRBD2. The CDR3 is 16 residues long. Looked up from germline, CDR1 is SGHVS and CDR2 is FNYEAQ. The junction had 10 bases not matched to a gene; V was cut back by 3 bases and J by 2 bases. In DNA, the CDR3 is TGTGCCAGCAGCTTCAACGGGGGGAGTAGCGCCTACGAGCAGTACTTC. This gives the protein CASSFNGGSSAYEQYF.

Remarks on this clone: The same CDR3 arises from other DNA sequences in this sample as well. The J gene is TRBJ2-2, the V gene TRBV7-9, with a tentative D call TRBD1 (6 bases). Germline V gene data show CDR1 as SEHNR and CDR2 as FQNEAQ (reference sequence). CDR3 size: 14 residues. V gave up 5 bases and J gave up 8 bases, with 15 bases separating them. DNA of the CDR3: TGTGCCAGCAGCGGTGACAGGTGGGGTGGGGAGCTGTTTTTT. Protein product: CASSGDRWGGELFF.

The chain uses TRBV5-4 and TRBJ2-7, with TRBD1 identical over 11 bases. The V and J ends lost 4 bases and 6 bases, in that order; junction bases with no gene match: 3. CDR1 SGHNT and CDR2 YYREEE come from the germline V gene (reference sequence). CDR3 length equals 13 residues. The CDR3 nucleotides read TGTGCCAGCAGCCGGGACAGGGGGGGCGAGCAGTACTTC. Protein: CASSRDRGGEQYF.

The V and J genes are TRBV13 and TRBJ2-2; the D gene is possibly TRBD2 (5 bases). The V end lost 5 bases, the J end lost 5 bases, and 12 bases lay between the germline ends. Per germline, CDR1 PRHDT and CDR2 FYEKMQ (reference sequence). There are 14 residues in the CDR3. The CDR3 here is CASSRNGGTGELFF. The CDR3, as DNA: TGTGCCAGCAGCCGCAACGGAGGAACCGGGGAGCTGTTTTTT.

This rearrangement joins TRBV11-2 to TRBJ2-1; 8 bases are shared with TRBD1. The CDR3 extends over 16 amino acids. V dropped 5 bases and J dropped 4; count of bases not matched to a gene: 10. Germline V gene sequence: CDR1 SGHAT, CDR2 FQNNGV. CDR3 DNA: TGTGCCAGCAGCACCTGGACAGGGAATCAATACAATGAGCAGTTCTTC. Its translation is CASSTWTGNQYNEQFF.

V is TRBV25-1 and J is TRBJ1-6; TRBD1 matches 9 bases. The germline V gene encodes CDR1 MGHDK and CDR2 SYGVNS. V lost 4 bases, J lost 6 bases, and 10 bases stayed unmatched. CDR3 length: 17 amino acids. This chain's CDR3 is CASSAIGDRASNSPLHF. The DNA for the CDR3 is TGTGCCAGCAGTGCCATCGGGGACAGGGCGTCTAATTCACCCCTCCACTTT.

Only a few counts were recorded for this clone. The J gene is TRBJ1-6, the V gene TRBV30; 12 nucleotides line up with TRBD1. Trimming at V came to 3 bases and at J to 9 bases, leaving 15 bases not matched to a gene. Germline lookup yields CDR1 GTSNPN and CDR2 SVGIG (reference sequence). The CDR3 consists of 18 residues. The CDR3 sequence: CAWRGGQGATLGSSPLHF. CDR3 nucleotide sequence: TGTGCCTGGAGGGGGGGACAGGGGGCAACGTTAGGGAGTTCACCCCTCCACTTT.

The rearrangement joins TRBV6-2 or TRBV6-3 to TRBJ1-5; D remains unclear. Germline values: CDR1 MNHEY, CDR2 SVGEGT. The CDR3 contains 14 residues. With 5 bases removed from V and 6 bases from J, the gap between germline ends came to 14 bases. The CDR3 bases are TGTGCCAGCAGTCGCGGACTAGTGGGTCAGCCCCAGCATTTT. Its protein product is CASSRGLVGQPQHF.

The chain recombines TRBV7-9 with TRBJ2-1; 11 bases line up with TRBD1. Germline CDR1 reads SEHNR; CDR2 reads FQNEAQ (reference sequence). V lost 1 base to trimming and J lost 4 bases; unmatched junction nucleotides: 3. This CDR3 has 16 amino acids. DNA of the CDR3: TGTGCCAGCAGCTTAGGTGGGACAGGGGGATACAATGAGCAGTTCTTC. Residues: CASSLGGTGGYNEQFF.

The V call is TRBV10-3, the J call TRBJ1-5; TRBD1 agrees at 8 bases. The length of the CDR3 is 15 residues. Germline CDR1 and CDR2: ENHRY and SYGVKD. V trimming: 2 bases; J trimming: 4 bases; junction bases outside the gene matches: 4. The CDR3 region is CAISEETGENQPQHF. DNA for the CDR3: TGTGCCATCAGTGAGGAGACAGGGGAAAATCAGCCCCAGCATTTT.

The chain recombines TRBV7-8 with TRBJ1-1; 12 positions agree with TRBD1. The V gene's germline CDR1 is SGHVS and CDR2 FQNEAQ. The length of the CDR3 is 19 residues. Unmatched junction bases numbered 17, after V lost 5 bases and J lost 4 bases. The CDR3 DNA reads TGTGCCAGCAGCCGGGGACAGGGGGCGCTTTATTGGGAGGGCACTGAAGCTTTCTTT. Translated, it gives CASSRGQGALYWEGTEAFF.

The chain joins TRBV25-1 to TRBJ1-2; D gene uncertain. CDR3 length: 10 residues. Germline CDR1 MGHDK, CDR2 SYGVNS. The DNA of the CDR3 is TGTGCAAAGTGGGTGGTCGGCTACACCTTC. This gives the protein CAKWVVGYTF.

This sequence joins TRBV20-1 and TRBJ2-7, with D uncertain. The germline gives CDR1 DFQATT, CDR2 SNEGSKA (reference sequence). This CDR3 is 11 amino acids long. V shed 3 bases and J shed 3 bases, with 6 bases lying between them. CDR3 DNA: TGCAGTGCTAGGTACAACTACGAGCAGTACTTC. Translated: CSARYNYEQYF.

The chain uses TRBV7-3 and TRBJ2-2; possible D gene TRBD1, 6 bases. Germline V lookup: CDR1 SGHTA, CDR2 FQGTGA. The CDR3 is made up of 15 amino acids. Trimming removed 4 bases from V and 3 bases from J, with 12 bases in between. CDR3: CASSSGHRDTGELFF. In DNA form, the CDR3 reads TGTGCCAGCAGCTCGGGACATCGAGACACCGGGGAGCTGTTTTTT.

V is TRBV9 and J is TRBJ2-2, with a weak D call TRBD2 (5 bases). Trimming cost V 3 bases and J 9 bases, with 9 bases left between them. CDR1 and CDR2 (germline): SGDLS, YYNGEE. The CDR3 has 12 residues. The CDR3: CASSARGRELFF. The CDR3 DNA sequence: TGTGCCAGCAGCGCGAGAGGGAGGGAGCTGTTTTTT.

This chain joins TRBV7-2 and TRBJ2-1; D gene uncertain. The V end lost 5 bases, the J end lost 7 bases, and 12 bases lay between the germline ends. The CDR3 contains 13 residues. CDR1 and CDR2 (germline): SGHTA, FQGNSA. CDR3 DNA sequence: TGTGCCAGCAGCACGCCCTGGGGAAATGAGCAGTTCTTC. It is translated as CASSTPWGNEQFF.

The chain employs TRBV3-1 (or the pseudogene TRBV3-2) and TRBJ2-5, with 11 bases that match TRBD2. This CDR3 region has 17 residues. CDR1 is LGHDT and CDR2 is YNNKEL in the germline V gene (reference sequence). Trimming cost V 2 bases and J 4 bases; bases outside gene matches: 9. CDR3 DNA sequence: TGTGCCAGCAGCCAAAGTACTAGCGGGGGCTGGCGAGAGACCCAGTACTTC. This gives the protein CASSQSTSGGWRETQYF.

The gene calls are TRBV18 and TRBJ1-2; D gene unclear. Germline V lookup: CDR1 KGHSH, CDR2 LQKENI. V lost 4 bases to trimming and J lost 1 base, with 13 bases between them. The CDR3 contains 15 residues. The chain's CDR3 is CASSLPRADNYGYTF. CDR3 nucleotides: TGTGCCAGCTCACTACCGAGGGCTGATAACTATGGCTACACCTTC.

The chain links TRBV10-2 to TRBJ2-1; 7 bases are shared with TRBD2. With V trimmed by 3 bases and J by 9 bases, 11 bases remained unmatched. The CDR3 length is 15 residues. The germline V gene has CDR1 WSHSY and CDR2 SAAADI. The CDR3 reads CASSDRAGTTAEQFF. As DNA, the CDR3 is TGCGCCAGCAGTGATCGAGCGGGGACTACGGCTGAGCAGTTCTTC.

In DNA, the CDR3 is TGTGCCAGCAGTCCCCACAGGGAGAGGGGCTACAATGAGCAGTTCTTC. Translation: CASSPHRERGYNEQFF. The chain combines TRBV6-2 or TRBV6-3 with TRBJ2-1; D perhaps matches TRBD1 (6 bases). The CDR3 has 16 residues. Germline V gene sequence: CDR1 MNHEY, CDR2 SVGEGT. The V and J ends lost 5 bases and 3 bases respectively, with 17 bases between them.

The rearrangement joins TRBV7-2 to TRBJ1-1; 7 positions match TRBD1. Germline V gene lookup returns CDR1 SGHTA and CDR2 FQGNSA. With 3 bases clipped from V and 4 bases from J, the junction kept 5 bases outside the gene matches. This CDR3 has 14 residues. CDR3 bases: TGTGCCAGCAGCTTCGACCGGGACAGCACTGAAGCTTTCTTT. The encoded protein is CASSFDRDSTEAFF.

CDR3 bases: TGCGCCAGCAGCGTGTCGAATGGGGCCAACGTCCTGACTTTC. It specifies CASSVSNGANVLTF. The chain carries TRBV5-1 and TRBJ2-6; D ambiguous. The germline CDR1 and CDR2 sequences are SGHRS and YFSETQ. The V and J ends lost 4 bases and 3 bases respectively, with 8 bases between them. CDR3 length: 14 amino acids. The variable domain in full, completed from reference TRBV5-1 and TRBJ2-6, reads KAGVTQTPRYLIKTRGQQVTLSCSPISGHRSVSWYQQTPGQGLQFLFEYFSETQRNKGNFPGRFSGRQFSNSRSEMNVSTLELGDSALYLCASSVSNGANVLTFGAGSRLTVL.

The gene calls are TRBV27 and TRBJ1-6, with a possible D match to TRBD1 (6 bases). Germline assignment: CDR1 MNHEY and CDR2 SMNVEV (reference sequence). The CDR3 is made up of 14 amino acids. The germline V and J ends were trimmed by 5 bases and 7 bases, with 12 bases remaining between them. The chain's CDR3 is CASSVQGWNSPLHF. CDR3 in DNA: TGTGCCAGCAGTGTACAGGGTTGGAATTCACCCCTCCACTTT.

The V call is TRBV25-1, the J call TRBJ2-2, with D hard to call. Germline values: CDR1 MGHDK, CDR2 SYGVNS. The CDR3 has 13 residues. V lost 3 bases to trimming and J lost 2 bases, with 4 bases between them. CDR3 loop: CASSEDNTGELFF. As DNA, the CDR3 is TGTGCCAGCAGTGAGGACAACACCGGGGAGCTGTTTTTT.